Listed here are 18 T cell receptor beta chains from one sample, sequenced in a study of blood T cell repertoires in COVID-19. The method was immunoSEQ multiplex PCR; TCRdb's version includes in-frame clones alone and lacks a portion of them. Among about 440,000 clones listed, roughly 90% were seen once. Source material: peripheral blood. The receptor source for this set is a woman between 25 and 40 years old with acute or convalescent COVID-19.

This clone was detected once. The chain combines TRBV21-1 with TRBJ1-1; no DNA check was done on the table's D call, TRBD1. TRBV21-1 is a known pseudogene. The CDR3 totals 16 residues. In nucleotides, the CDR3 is TGTGCCAGCAGCATAGGGACAGGGGGGTGGAACACTGAAGCTTTCTTT. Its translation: CASSIGTGGWNTEAFF.

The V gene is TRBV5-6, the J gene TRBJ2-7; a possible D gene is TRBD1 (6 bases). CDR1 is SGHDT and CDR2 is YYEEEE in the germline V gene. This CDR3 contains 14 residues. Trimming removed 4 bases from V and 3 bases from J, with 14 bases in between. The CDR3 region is CASSRKDSLYEQYF. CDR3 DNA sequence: TGTGCCAGCAGCAGAAAGGACAGCCTCTACGAGCAGTACTTC.

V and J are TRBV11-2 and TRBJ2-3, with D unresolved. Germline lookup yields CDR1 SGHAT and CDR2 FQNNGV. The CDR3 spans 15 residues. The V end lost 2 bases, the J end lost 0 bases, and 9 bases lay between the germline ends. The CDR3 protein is CASSLTRGSTDTQYF. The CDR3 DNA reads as TGTGCCAGCAGCTTAACCAGAGGAAGCACAGATACGCAGTATTTT. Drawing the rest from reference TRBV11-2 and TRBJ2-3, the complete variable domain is EAGVAQSPRYKIIEKRQSVAFWCNPISGHATLYWYQQILGQGPKLLIQFQNNGVVDDSQLPKDRFSAERLKGVDSTLKIQPAKLEDSAVYLCASSLTRGSTDTQYFGPGTRLTVL.

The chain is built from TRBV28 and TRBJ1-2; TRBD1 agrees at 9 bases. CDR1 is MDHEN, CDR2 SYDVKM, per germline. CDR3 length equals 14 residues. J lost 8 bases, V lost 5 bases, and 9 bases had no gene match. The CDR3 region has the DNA TGTGCCAGCAGTCAGGGACAGGGTTTCAAGGGCTACACCTTC. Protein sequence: CASSQGQGFKGYTF.

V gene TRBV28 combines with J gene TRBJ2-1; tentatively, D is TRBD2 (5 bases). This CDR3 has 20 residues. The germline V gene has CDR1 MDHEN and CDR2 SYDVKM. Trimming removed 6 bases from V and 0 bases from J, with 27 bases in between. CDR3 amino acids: CASRPDGLFLPRSSYNEQFF. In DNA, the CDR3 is TGTGCCAGCAGACCGGACGGACTGTTCCTACCCCGGAGCTCCTACAATGAGCAGTTCTTC.

CDR3 DNA sequence: TGTGCCAGCAGCTTAGATCCACGGTTGCAGTACTTC. The encoded protein is CASSLDPRLQYF. This chain joins TRBV7-2 and TRBJ2-7, with no clear D. The CDR3 contains 12 residues. Trimming took 1 base from V and 9 from J, leaving 10 bases between them. Germline V gives CDR1 SGHTA, CDR2 FQGNSA.

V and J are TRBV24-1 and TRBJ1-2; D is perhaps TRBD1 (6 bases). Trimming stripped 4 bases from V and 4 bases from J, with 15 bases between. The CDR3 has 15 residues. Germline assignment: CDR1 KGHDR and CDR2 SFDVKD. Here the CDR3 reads CATSDSRGGSYGYTF. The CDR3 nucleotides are TGTGCCACCAGTGACAGCAGGGGTGGATCCTATGGCTACACCTTC.

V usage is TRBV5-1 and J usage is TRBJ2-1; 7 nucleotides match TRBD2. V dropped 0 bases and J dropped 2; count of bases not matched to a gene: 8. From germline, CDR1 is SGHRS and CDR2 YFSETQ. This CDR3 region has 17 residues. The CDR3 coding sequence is TGCGCCAGCAGCTTGGCCGGTCGCGGGGGTCCCTACAATGAGCAGTTCTTC. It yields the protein CASSLAGRGGPYNEQFF.

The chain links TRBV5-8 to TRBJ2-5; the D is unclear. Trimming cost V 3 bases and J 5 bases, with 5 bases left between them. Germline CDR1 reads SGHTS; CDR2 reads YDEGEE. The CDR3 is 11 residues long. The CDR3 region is CASSSLETQYF. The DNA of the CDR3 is TGTGCCAGCAGCTCCCTGGAGACCCAGTACTTC.

The CDR3 here is CASSPTGTHYNEQFF. The CDR3 DNA follows: TGTGCCAGCAGCCCGACCGGGACACACTACAATGAGCAGTTCTTC. The chain combines TRBV9 with TRBJ2-1; tentative D call: TRBD1 (6 bases). Germline lookup yields CDR1 SGDLS and CDR2 YYNGEE. Between the trimmed V and J ends, which lost 4 bases and 3 bases, there was a span of 14 bases. The CDR3 totals 15 residues.

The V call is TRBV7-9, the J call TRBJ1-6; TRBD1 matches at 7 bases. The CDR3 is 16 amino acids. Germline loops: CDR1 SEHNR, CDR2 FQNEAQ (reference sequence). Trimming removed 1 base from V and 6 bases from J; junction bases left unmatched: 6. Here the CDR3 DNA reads TGTGCCAGCAGCTTAGGGTCCCAGGGGGTTAATTCACCCCTCCACTTT. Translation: CASSLGSQGVNSPLHF.

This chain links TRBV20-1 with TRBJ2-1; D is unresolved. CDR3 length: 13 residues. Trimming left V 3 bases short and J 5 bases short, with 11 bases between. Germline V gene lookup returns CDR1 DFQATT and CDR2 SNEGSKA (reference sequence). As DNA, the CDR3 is TGCAGTGCTAGTCATCAGGTAGACAATGAGCAGTTCTTC. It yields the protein CSASHQVDNEQFF.

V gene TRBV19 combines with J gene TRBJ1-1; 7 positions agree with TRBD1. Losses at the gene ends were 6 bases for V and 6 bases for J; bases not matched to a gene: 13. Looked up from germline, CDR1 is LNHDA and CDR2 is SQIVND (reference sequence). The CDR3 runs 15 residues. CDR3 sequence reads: CASRPLDRDFAEAFF. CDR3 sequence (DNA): TGTGCCAGTAGACCACTAGACAGGGATTTCGCTGAAGCTTTCTTT. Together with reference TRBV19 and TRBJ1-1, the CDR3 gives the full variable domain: DGGITQSPKYLFRKEGQNVTLSCEQNLNHDAMYWYRQDPGQGLRLIYYSQIVNDFQKGDIAEGYSVSREKKESFPLTVTSAQKNPTAFYLCASRPLDRDFAEAFFGQGTRLTVV.

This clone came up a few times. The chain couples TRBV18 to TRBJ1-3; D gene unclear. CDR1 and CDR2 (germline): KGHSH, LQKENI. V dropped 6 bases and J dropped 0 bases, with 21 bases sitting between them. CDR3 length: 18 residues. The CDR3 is CASSPTTQTPSSGNTIYF. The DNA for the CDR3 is TGTGCCAGCTCGCCTACCACCCAGACACCCAGCTCTGGAAACACCATATATTTT.

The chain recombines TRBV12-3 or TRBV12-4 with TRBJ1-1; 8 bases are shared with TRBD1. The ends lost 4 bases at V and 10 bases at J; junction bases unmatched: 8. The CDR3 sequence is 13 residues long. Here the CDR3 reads CASSSVRTGRAFF. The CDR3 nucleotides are TGTGCCAGCAGTTCAGTTAGGACAGGGAGAGCTTTCTTT.

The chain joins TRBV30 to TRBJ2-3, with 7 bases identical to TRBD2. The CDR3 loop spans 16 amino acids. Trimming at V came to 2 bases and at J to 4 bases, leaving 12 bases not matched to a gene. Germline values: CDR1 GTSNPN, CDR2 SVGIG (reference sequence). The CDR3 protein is CAWSHPWRGMADTQYF. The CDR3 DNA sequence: TGTGCCTGGAGTCACCCCTGGCGGGGGATGGCAGATACGCAGTATTTT.

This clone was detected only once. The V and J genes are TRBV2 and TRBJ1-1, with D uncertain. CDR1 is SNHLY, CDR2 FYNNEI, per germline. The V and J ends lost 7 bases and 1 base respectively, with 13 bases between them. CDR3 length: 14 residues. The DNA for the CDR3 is TGTGCCAGCACCCCGGTTCCTGGGAACACTGAAGCTTTCTTT. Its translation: CASTPVPGNTEAFF.

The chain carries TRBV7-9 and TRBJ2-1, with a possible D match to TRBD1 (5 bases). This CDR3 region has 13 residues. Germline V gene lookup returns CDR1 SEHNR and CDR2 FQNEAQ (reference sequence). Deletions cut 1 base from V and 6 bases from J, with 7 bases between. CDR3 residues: CASSLDRGNEQFF. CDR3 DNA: TGTGCCAGCAGCTTAGATAGGGGCAATGAGCAGTTCTTC.